What follows are 17 T cell receptor beta chains derived from one specimen sequenced in a study of T-cell reconstitution after alpha-beta-depleted transplantation in children. Using unique molecular identifiers, the investigators prepared the TCRbeta library. TCRdb recomputed calls from the PCR reads with MiXCR, one row per CDR3 protein. The sample lists some 200,000 distinct CDR3 sequences; roughly 11% were seen once. Sample: PBMCs, taken before TCRalphabeta/CD19-depleted stem cell transplant. The origin of the receptors is a child under two years old with acute myeloid leukemia, due to receive a stem cell transplant.

This clonotype was counted at least ten times. The chain couples TRBV6-1 to TRBJ2-7; 10 nucleotides line up with TRBD1. V shed 10 bases, J shed 3 bases, and the junction held 3 bases outside the gene matches. Per germline, CDR1 MNHNS and CDR2 SASEGT. The CDR3 covers 12 residues. In DNA, the CDR3 is TGTGCCATCGGGGACAGGGGCTACGAGCAGTACTTC. Translation: CAIGDRGYEQYF.

This clonotype was seen many times. The CDR3: CASSPGPNQPQHF. CDR3 sequence (DNA): TGTGCCAGCTCACCCGGCCCCAATCAGCCCCAGCATTTT. The rearrangement links TRBV18 to TRBJ1-5; no clear D gene. V lost 3 bases to trimming and J lost 3 bases, with 6 bases between them. The germline gives CDR1 KGHSH, CDR2 LQKENI. CDR3 length equals 13 residues. Looking up the rest from reference TRBV18 and TRBJ1-5 gives the full variable domain: NAGVMQNPRHLVRRRGQEARLRCSPMKGHSHVYWYRQLPEEGLKFMVYLQKENIIDESGMPKERFSAEFPKEGPSILRIQQVVRGDSAAYFCASSPGPNQPQHFGDGTRLSIL.

This clonotype was observed at least ten times. This chain connects TRBV2 to TRBJ2-1; weak D call: TRBD1 (6 bases). CDR1 is SNHLY and CDR2 is FYNNEI in the germline V gene. The ends were cut back, 3 bases at V and 13 bases at J, with 13 bases in the middle. CDR3 length: 12 amino acids. The chain's CDR3 is CASSDRGRYQFF. DNA for the CDR3: TGTGCCAGCAGTGACAGGGGCCGCTATCAGTTCTTC.

V usage is TRBV5-1 and J usage is TRBJ1-1; 8 bases are shared with TRBD1. This CDR3 has 15 amino acids. Trimming removed 5 bases from V and 5 bases from J; junction bases left unmatched: 11. Per the germline V gene, CDR1 is SGHRS and CDR2 is YFSETQ. The chain's CDR3 is CASSLVTGVSTEAFF. In DNA, the CDR3 is TGCGCCAGCAGTCTGGTGACAGGGGTTAGTACTGAAGCTTTCTTT.

Many counts were recorded for this clonotype. The genes are TRBV28 and TRBJ2-7, with D perhaps TRBD1 or TRBD2 (5 bases each). The V end lost 6 bases, the J end lost 4 bases, and 10 bases lay between the germline ends. The CDR3 spans 12 residues. The V gene's germline CDR1 is MDHEN and CDR2 SYDVKM. The CDR3 sequence: CASREGRYEQYF. The DNA of the CDR3 is TGTGCCAGCAGAGAGGGGCGGTACGAGCAGTACTTC.

Regarding this clonotype: The junction does not match germline at one end; this may be a read error. The chain is built from TRBV5-1 and TRBJ1-3; D unclear. The CDR3 runs 15 residues. Germline V lookup: CDR1 SGHRS, CDR2 YFSETQ. The CDR3 region has the DNA TGCGCCTGCAGCTCCGACGGTGGAACTGGAAACACCATATATTTT. Protein product: CACSSDGGTGNTIYF.

This clonotype has a count of ten or more. The chain carries TRBV12-3 or TRBV12-4 and TRBJ2-1; a possible D gene is TRBD2 (6 bases). This CDR3 contains 15 residues. Deletions cut 3 bases from V and 5 bases from J, with 14 bases between. In nucleotides, the CDR3 is TGTGCCAGCAGTTTTTCACTAGCAGGCGACAATGAGCAGTTCTTC. Translating it yields CASSFSLAGDNEQFF.

This clonotype was counted ten times or more. This chain connects TRBV7-2 to TRBJ1-5; D perhaps matches TRBD1 (6 bases). Germline-derived CDR1 and CDR2 are SGHTA and FQGNSA. Between the trimmed V and J ends, which lost 4 bases and 4 bases, there was a span of 8 bases. This CDR3 is built from 13 residues. Written as DNA, the CDR3 is TGTGCCAGCAGCTCCCAGGGGAATCAGCCCCAGCATTTT. This translates into CASSSQGNQPQHF.

The table lists this clonotype with many counts. V and J are TRBV5-1 and TRBJ2-6; maybe TRBD1 (5 bases). Between the trimmed V and J ends, which lost 4 bases and 1 base, there was a span of 21 bases. Germline V CDR1 and CDR2: SGHRS, YFSETQ. The CDR3 runs to 19 residues. DNA for the CDR3: TGCGCCAGCAGCGCTGGTCCCCAACTCCAGGGTTCTGGGGCCAACGTCCTGACTTTC. It specifies CASSAGPQLQGSGANVLTF.

The table lists this clonotype with a few counts. This chain joins TRBV6-1 and TRBJ2-7, with D possibly TRBD2 on 6 matching bases. The V gene's germline CDR1 is MNHNS and CDR2 SASEGT. V was clipped by 3 bases and J by 2 bases, with 14 bases between them. This CDR3 comprises 15 residues. The CDR3 spells CASSDMGGTTYEQYF. The CDR3 DNA sequence: TGTGCCAGCAGTGATATGGGGGGAACAACCTACGAGCAGTACTTC.

This clonotype has a count of ten or more. CDR3 residues: CASSLAGLGSYEQYF. The CDR3 DNA reads as TGTGCCAGCAGCTTAGCAGGGCTCGGTAGCTACGAGCAGTACTTC. This chain links TRBV7-2 with TRBJ2-7, with no clear D. V lost 0 bases, J lost 3 bases, and 12 bases lay in between. This CDR3 is 15 amino acids long. Germline CDR1 reads SGHTA; CDR2 reads FQGNSA.

With respect to this clonotype: Being one base from a much bigger clone, this may be a read error. This rearrangement joins TRBV15 to TRBJ2-2; 7 positions agree with TRBD1. In germline, CDR1 is LNHNV, CDR2 YYDKDF (reference sequence). CDR3 length: 17 residues. Trimming took 0 bases from V and 6 from J; bases not matched to a gene: 10. The chain's CDR3 is CATSRDVWGRGSGELFF. The CDR3 region has the DNA TGTGCCACCAGCAGAGATGTTTGGGGCAGGGGGTCCGGGGAGCTGTTTTTT. Together with reference TRBV15 and TRBJ2-2, the CDR3 gives the full variable domain: DAMVIQNPRYQVTQFGKPVTLSCSQTLNHNVMYWYQQKSSQAPKLLFHYYDKDFNNEADTPDNFQSRRPNTSFCFLDIRSPGLGDTAMYLCATSRDVWGRGSGELFFGEGSRLTVL.

CDR3 sequence reads: CASSLPSGSSYEQYF. The CDR3 coding sequence is TGTGCCAGCAGTTTGCCTAGCGGGAGCTCCTACGAGCAGTACTTC. The V call is TRBV28, the J call TRBJ2-7, with 10 bases lining up with TRBD2. The V gene's germline CDR1 is MDHEN and CDR2 SYDVKM. This CDR3 region has 15 residues. The V gene end was trimmed by 3 bases and the J gene end by 0 bases; junction bases not matched to a gene: 2.

This chain connects TRBV18 to TRBJ2-5; a possible D gene is TRBD1 (5 bases). Germline loops: CDR1 KGHSH, CDR2 LQKENI. This CDR3 is built from 14 residues. Trimming removed 3 bases from V and 2 bases from J, with 10 bases in between. This chain's CDR3 is CASSPPTAQETQYF. As DNA, the CDR3 is TGTGCCAGCTCACCGCCGACAGCTCAAGAGACCCAGTACTTC.

The chain uses TRBV7-9 and TRBJ2-6, with D possibly matching TRBD1 (5 bases). The ends were cut back, 2 bases at V and 4 bases at J, with 9 bases in the middle. This CDR3 has 15 residues. Germline values: CDR1 SEHNR, CDR2 FQNEAQ (reference sequence). CDR3 amino acids: CASSLTGTGANVLTF. In nucleotides, the CDR3 is TGTGCCAGCAGCTTAACAGGCACGGGGGCCAACGTCCTGACTTTC.

This clonotype was picked up many times. The chain uses TRBV29-1 and TRBJ2-7; TRBD1 might be the D (6 bases). Germline loops: CDR1 SQVTM, CDR2 ANQGSEA. V gave up 4 bases and J gave up 2 bases, with 9 bases separating them. The CDR3 is 12 amino acids. The CDR3 DNA sequence: TGCAGCGTTGCACAGGGAGCCTACGAGCAGTACTTC. This sequence encodes CSVAQGAYEQYF.

The sample holds many counts of this clonotype. The genes are TRBV18 and TRBJ2-1; no clear D. The CDR3 runs 15 residues. Trimming shortened V by 1 base and J by 6 bases, and 13 bases separated the two germline ends. Germline values: CDR1 KGHSH, CDR2 LQKENI. The CDR3 DNA is TGTGCCAGCTCACCACGTCGCTCACTTGGCAATGAGCAGTTCTTC. Translation: CASSPRRSLGNEQFF.